This is a list of T cell receptor beta chains from one sample in a study of blood T cell repertoires in COVID-19. Sequenced by immunoSEQ multiplex PCR; TCRdb stores in-frame clones only, minus some. The table lists around 78,000 clones, about nine tenths of them singletons. Material for sequencing was peripheral blood. The receptors here all came from a man between 65 and 85 years old with active or convalescent COVID-19. Both conserved end residues are part of each CDR3. D genes are given only for firm matches. The size of a clone is reported for some rows only, either as once, few or many, or as a class for expanded clones.

TRBJ1-2	TRBV27	-	-	CASSLWAGTNYGYTF	TGTGCCAGCAGTTTATGGGCAGGGACTAACTATGGCTACACCTTC
TRBJ1-3	TRBV6-5	TRBD1	-	CASSRQGSGNTIYF	TGTGCCAGCAGCCGACAGGGTTCTGGAAACACCATATATTTT
TRBJ2-3	TRBV30	-	-	CAWSADTGTDTQYF	TGTGCCTGGAGTGCCGATACAGGCACAGATACGCAGTATTTT
TRBJ1-1	TRBV7-9	-	once	CASSLGHENTEAFF	TGTGCCAGCAGCTTAGGACACGAGAACACTGAAGCTTTCTTT
TRBJ2-1	TRBV6-2/TRBV6-3	TRBD2	-	CASRPRTSGRGYNEQFF	TGTGCCAGCAGACCTCGGACTAGCGGGAGGGGATACAATGAGCAGTTCTTC
TRBJ2-7	TRBV24-1	-	-	CATSDRASNSYEQYF	TGTGCCACCAGTGATCGCGCCTCAAACTCCTACGAGCAGTACTTC
TRBJ1-2	TRBV30	-	-	CAWSWATSQTYGYTF	TGTGCCTGGAGCTGGGCCACCTCACAAACATATGGCTACACCTTC
TRBJ1-4	TRBV30	-	once	CAWRTADLREKLFF	TGTGCCTGGAGAACGGCAGACCTGAGGGAAAAACTGTTTTTT
TRBJ2-2	TRBV5-1	TRBD1	-	CASSAGDRVAGELFF	TGCGCCAGCAGCGCGGGGGACAGGGTGGCCGGGGAGCTGTTTTTT
TRBJ1-1	TRBV18	-	-	CASSQGEGTEAFF	TGTGCCAGCTCACAGGGGGAAGGCACTGAAGCTTTCTTT
TRBJ2-2	TRBV5-1	-	-	CASSALGGANTGELFF	TGCGCCAGCAGCGCCTTAGGGGGGGCGAACACCGGGGAGCTGTTTTTT
TRBJ2-1	TRBV28	-	-	CASSLVDRGQFF	TGTGCCAGCAGCCTTGTGGACAGAGGTCAGTTCTTC
TRBJ1-4	TRBV5-1	-	-	CASSLAGGTTNEKLFF	TGCGCCAGCAGCTTGGCCGGGGGGACAACTAATGAAAAACTGTTTTTT
TRBJ1-3	TRBV3-1/TRBV3-2	TRBD1	-	CASSLRSGQGRNTIYF	TGTGCCAGCAGCCTACGTAGCGGACAGGGGCGGAACACCATATATTTT
TRBJ1-1	TRBV3-1/TRBV3-2	-	-	CASSQTGGMNTEAFF	TGTGCCAGCAGCCAAACGGGAGGTATGAACACTGAAGCTTTCTTT
TRBJ1-6	TRBV30	-	-	CAWSVTDQNSPLHF	TGTGCCTGGAGTGTCACAGACCAAAATTCACCCCTCCACTTT
TRBJ1-1	TRBV30	TRBD1	-	CAWALQGAGTEAFF	TGTGCCTGGGCTCTACAGGGGGCGGGTACTGAAGCTTTCTTT
TRBJ2-7	TRBV18	TRBD1	-	CASFEQGATRYEQYF	TGTGCCAGCTTCGAACAGGGGGCGACGCGCTACGAGCAGTACTTC
TRBJ2-7	TRBV6-5	-	-	CASMAGAREQYF	TGTGCCAGCATGGCGGGGGCGCGGGAGCAGTACTTC
TRBJ1-1	TRBV29-1	TRBD1	-	CSVDPQGKGAFF	TGCAGCGTTGACCCACAGGGGAAGGGAGCTTTCTTT
TRBJ2-7	TRBV29-1	TRBD1	-	CSVTRTGSYEQYF	TGCAGCGTCACAAGGACAGGCTCCTACGAGCAGTACTTC
TRBJ1-3	TRBV18	TRBD1	once	CASSLGADRAGNTIYF	TGTGCCAGCTCTCTAGGGGCCGACAGGGCTGGAAACACCATATATTTT
TRBJ2-2	TRBV29-1	TRBD1	many	CSFYRDRGTGELFF	TGCAGCTTCTACCGGGACAGGGGTACCGGGGAGCTGTTTTTT
TRBJ1-3	TRBV18	-	-	CASSPETGNGNTIYF	TGTGCCAGCTCACCAGAAACAGGGAATGGAAACACCATATATTTT
TRBJ2-5	TRBV28	-	-	CASSHRDLPGTQYF	TGTGCCAGCAGTCACCGGGACTTACCCGGGACCCAGTACTTC
TRBJ1-2	TRBV15	-	-	CATSRGGGYGYTF	TGTGCCACCAGCAGAGGGGGAGGGTATGGCTACACCTTC
TRBJ1-5	TRBV19	-	once	CASRGAGNQPQHF	TGTGCCAGTAGGGGGGCCGGCAATCAGCCCCAGCATTTT
TRBJ2-3	TRBV5-1	TRBD2	-	CASRLAGVADTQYF	TGCGCCAGCAGGCTAGCGGGAGTCGCAGATACGCAGTATTTT
TRBJ1-2	TRBV6-2/TRBV6-3	-	-	CASSFYQLNYGYTF	TGTGCCAGCAGTTTCTACCAACTCAACTATGGCTACACCTTC
TRBJ1-6	TRBV5-1	-	once	CASSFSGEFDSPLHF	TGCGCCAGCAGCTTTTCAGGGGAGTTCGATTCACCCCTCCACTTT
TRBJ2-7	TRBV28	TRBD2	-	CATLLAGAYEQYF	TGTGCCACCTTACTAGCGGGAGCCTACGAGCAGTACTTC
TRBJ2-7	TRBV6-5	TRBD1	-	CASRNRGLHYEQYF	TGTGCCAGCAGAAACAGGGGGCTTCACTACGAGCAGTACTTC
TRBJ2-1	TRBV10-2	TRBD2	-	CASSEFGRVSNEQFF	TGCGCCAGCAGTGAGTTTGGGAGGGTAAGCAATGAGCAGTTCTTC
TRBJ1-2	TRBV2	TRBD1	-	CASRAGRIRDREIYGYTF	TGTGCCAGCAGAGCGGGGAGGATCCGGGACAGGGAGATTTATGGCTACACCTTC
TRBJ1-2	TRBV4-1	-	-	CASSQDYQIPNYGYTF	TGCGCCAGCAGCCAAGATTATCAGATACCTAACTATGGCTACACCTTC
TRBJ1-1	TRBV11-2	-	-	CASSLSGGKAEAFF	TGTGCCAGCAGCTTATCGGGGGGCAAGGCTGAAGCTTTCTTT
TRBJ2-7	TRBV18	-	-	CASSPGQTNEQYF	TGTGCCAGCTCACCGGGCCAGACCAACGAGCAGTACTTC
TRBJ1-4	TRBV6-5	-	-	CASTGGAGEKLFF	TGTGCCAGTACTGGGGGGGCCGGTGAAAAACTGTTTTTT
TRBJ2-1	TRBV5-1	TRBD2	-	CASSLDGLAGVKQFF	TGCGCCAGCAGCTTGGACGGACTAGCGGGAGTTAAGCAGTTCTTC
TRBJ1-5	TRBV9	-	-	CASNQGNSNQPQHF	TGTGCCAGCAACCAGGGGAATAGCAATCAGCCCCAGCATTTT
TRBJ2-1	TRBV19	TRBD2	-	CASRDPAVREVANEQFF	TGTGCCAGTAGAGACCCCGCTGTGCGGGAGGTAGCGAATGAGCAGTTCTTC
TRBJ1-2	TRBV3-1/TRBV3-2	TRBD1	-	CASSFGTGGGYTF	TGTGCCAGCAGCTTCGGGACAGGCGGCGGCTACACCTTC
TRBJ1-2	TRBV9	TRBD1	-	CASSAETGTGFNYGYTF	TGTGCCAGCAGCGCAGAAACCGGGACAGGATTCAACTATGGCTACACCTTC
TRBJ2-7	TRBV5-8	TRBD2	-	CASSLDREGSYEQYF	TGTGCCAGCAGCTTGGATCGGGAGGGATCCTACGAGCAGTACTTC
TRBJ2-1	TRBV7-9	TRBD2	few	CASSPGTSGSGYNEQFF	TGTGCCAGCAGCCCCGGGACTAGCGGGAGTGGGTACAATGAGCAGTTCTTC
TRBJ1-1	TRBV19	TRBD1	-	CASSIRGQGLAEAFF	TGTGCCAGTAGTATTAGGGGACAGGGCTTGGCTGAAGCTTTCTTT
TRBJ2-5	TRBV11-2	-	-	CASSSTTGIMKTQYF	TGTGCCAGCAGCTCTACGACCGGGATAATGAAGACCCAGTACTTC
TRBJ1-2	TRBV4-3	-	-	CASSQDLGRSYGYTF	TGCGCCAGCAGCCAAGATCTTGGTCGGTCCTATGGCTACACCTTC
TRBJ2-5	TRBV11-2	-	-	CASSVGSYQETQYF	TGTGCCAGCAGCGTGGGGAGTTACCAAGAGACCCAGTACTTC
TRBJ2-1	TRBV19	TRBD2	-	CASSGLAGGGNEQFF	TGTGCCAGTAGTGGACTAGCGGGAGGGGGCAATGAGCAGTTCTTC
TRBJ2-5	TRBV29-1	-	-	CSVGLVAPETQYF	TGCAGCGTTGGACTAGTGGCCCCAGAGACCCAGTACTTC
TRBJ2-1	TRBV7-7	TRBD1	-	CASSSGTGGHNEQFF	TGTGCTAGCAGCTCCGGGACAGGGGGCCATAATGAGCAGTTCTTC
TRBJ2-6	TRBV4-3	-	-	CASSQEVWALQNVLTF	TGCGCCAGCAGCCAAGAAGTCTGGGCCCTACAAAACGTCCTGACTTTC
TRBJ1-6	TRBV7-2	TRBD1	few	CASSPKGALYNSPLHF	TGTGCCAGCAGCCCCAAGGGGGCGCTTTATAATTCACCCCTCCACTTT
TRBJ1-3	TRBV28	-	-	CASIVAGIGGNTIYF	TGTGCCAGCATCGTGGCGGGAATCGGTGGAAACACCATATATTTT
TRBJ1-1	TRBV28	TRBD1	-	CASSPTGGWNTEAFF	TGTGCCAGCAGTCCTACAGGGGGGTGGAACACTGAAGCTTTCTTT
TRBJ2-5	TRBV24-1	TRBD2	-	CATSDSGGSQETQYF	TGTGCCACCAGTGATTCGGGGGGGTCCCAAGAGACCCAGTACTTC
TRBJ2-5	TRBV7-9	TRBD1	-	CASSLGTGGSETQYF	TGTGCCAGCAGCTTAGGGACAGGGGGCTCAGAGACCCAGTACTTC